These 18 T cell receptor beta chains came from one sample sequenced in a study of breast tumors, draining lymph nodes, adjacent tissues. TCRdb fed the multiplex PCR reads into MiXCR, producing one record per CDR3 protein. The sample gives 200,000 to 300,000 distinct CDR3 sequences, 30% of which show up once; 1.1% is in the top ten. The lymph nodes were axillary draining lymph nodes from breast cancer patients. The sample taken for sequencing was axillary lymph node tissue. The receptors originated from a female donor with breast cancer. Some clones in this sample may be carry-over from other donors' samples.

The chain joins TRBV5-6 to TRBJ1-2, with 8 positions matching TRBD1. Germline CDR1 reads SGHDT; CDR2 reads YYEEEE. This CDR3 is 15 amino acids long. Trimming took 4 bases from V and 4 from J; bases not matched to a gene: 9. This CDR3 is CASSPRGQVFYGYTF. The CDR3 region has the DNA TGTGCCAGCAGCCCCAGGGGACAGGTATTCTATGGCTACACCTTC.

This clonotype was picked up many times. The rearrangement uses TRBV9 and TRBJ2-7; no definite D call. V was trimmed by 0 bases and J by 5 bases, leaving 9 bases between them. In germline, CDR1 is SGDLS, CDR2 YYNGEE. The CDR3 has 13 amino acids. CDR3 sequence reads: CASSVATRDEQYF. CDR3 sequence (DNA): TGTGCCAGCAGCGTAGCTACGCGAGACGAGCAGTACTTC.

This clonotype was seen many times. The chain couples TRBV19 to TRBJ1-2, with TRBD1 matching 9 bases. CDR1 LNHDA and CDR2 SQIVND come from the germline V gene (reference sequence). J was trimmed by 7 bases and V by 6 bases; bases with no gene match: 9. The CDR3 covers 14 residues. As DNA, the CDR3 is TGTGCCAGTAGGACTCCGGGACAGGGATTTGGCTACACCTTC. Protein sequence: CASRTPGQGFGYTF.

The chain uses TRBV11-2 and TRBJ2-1, with a weak D call TRBD2 (6 bases). From germline, CDR1 is SGHAT and CDR2 FQNNGV. The CDR3 extends over 16 amino acids. Between the trimmed V and J ends, which lost 5 bases and 10 bases, there was a span of 24 bases. CDR3 residues: CASSLVAYGGSREQFF. The CDR3 DNA reads TGTGCCAGCAGCCTAGTAGCTTATGGGGGGTCCCGGGAGCAGTTCTTC.

Comment on this clonotype: One base away lies a much larger clone, so this may be a sequencing read error. The chain recombines TRBV5-5 with TRBJ2-5; D uncertain. The CDR3 contains 13 residues. Germline V CDR1 and CDR2: SGHKS, YYEKEE (reference sequence). Trimming shortened V by 0 bases and J by 11 bases, and 14 bases separated the two germline ends. The CDR3 protein is CASSLARFYGQYF. In nucleotides, the CDR3 is TGTGCCAGCAGCTTGGCCAGATTCTACGGGCAGTACTTC.

The table lists this clonotype with many counts. The chain is built from TRBV20-1 and TRBJ2-5; D remains ambiguous. The V and J ends lost 5 bases and 5 bases respectively, with 21 bases between them. The CDR3 extends over 15 amino acids. Germline V lookup: CDR1 DFQATT, CDR2 SNEGSKA (reference sequence). The CDR3 here is CSAPLRGQASETQYF. Here the CDR3 DNA reads TGCAGTGCTCCTTTGCGCGGCCAAGCAAGCGAGACCCAGTACTTC.

This clonotype was observed many times. The chain combines TRBV6-1 with TRBJ2-5; a weak D match, TRBD2 (5 bases). The CDR3 runs 13 residues. CDR1 and CDR2 (germline): MNHNS, SASEGT. Trimming shortened V by 6 bases and J by 2 bases, and 10 bases separated the two germline ends. This chain's CDR3 is CASSGMPQETQYF. As DNA, the CDR3 is TGTGCCAGCAGCGGGATGCCACAAGAGACCCAGTACTTC.

This clonotype was counted at least ten times. A much larger clone differs by one base, so this may be a read error. The chain employs TRBV7-6 and TRBJ2-2; 9 bases map to TRBD1. Germline V gene sequence: CDR1 SGHVS, CDR2 FNYEAQ. CDR3 length: 13 amino acids. CDR3: CASSVTGGGGLFF. CDR3 coding DNA: TGTGCCAGCAGCGTCACAGGGGGCGGGGGGCTGTTTTTT.

Only one count was recorded for this clonotype. As the CDR3 is not closed by the conserved phenylalanine or tryptophan, this likely results from a read error. The CDR3 region is CATNDPRNSGREYNEQFS. CDR3 in DNA: TGTGCCACCAATGATCCCCGTAATAGCGGGAGAGAATACAATGAGCAGTTCTCC. The rearrangement uses TRBV24-1 and TRBJ2-1, with 9 bases aligning to TRBD2. Germline V lookup: CDR1 KGHDR, CDR2 SFDVKD. This CDR3 comprises 18 residues.

Regarding this clonotype: This sequence may be a read error, since a much larger clone differs from it by one base. The chain combines TRBV11-2 with TRBJ2-1; TRBD1 matches at 7 bases. From germline, CDR1 is SGHAT and CDR2 FQNNGV. V was pared by 3 bases and J by 4 bases, with 6 bases of the junction left unmatched. This CDR3 is 15 amino acids long. The CDR3 DNA reads TGTGCCAGCAGCTTTAGGACAGGAACTTACAATGAGCAGTTCTTC. Its protein is CASSFRTGTYNEQFF.

The table lists this clonotype with many counts. The chain combines TRBV12-3 or TRBV12-4 with TRBJ2-1; TRBD2 matches 12 bases. V shed 7 bases and J 7 bases; nucleotides not matched to a gene: 11. The CDR3 has 16 residues. The DNA of the CDR3 is TGTGCCAGCACCGACACCCGGACTAGCGGGAAGAATGAGCAGTTCTTC. This gives the protein CASTDTRTSGKNEQFF.

In regard to this clonotype: With a much larger clone just one base away, this may be a read error. The J gene is TRBJ2-7, the V gene TRBV11-3; a possible D gene is TRBD2 (6 bases). The CDR3 consists of 15 residues. Germline CDR1 and CDR2: SGHNT and YENEEA. The CDR3 loop is CASGFSGESFKEQYF. CDR3 in DNA: TGTGCCAGCGGCTTTTCGGGAGAGTCTTTTAAGGAGCAGTACTTC.

The chain recombines TRBV6-2 or TRBV6-3 with TRBJ2-3; 11 positions match TRBD2. CDR1 is MNHEY, CDR2 SVGEGT, per germline. The CDR3 covers 19 residues. V gave up 3 bases and J gave up 2 bases; unmatched junction bases: 13. CDR3 DNA: TGTGCCAGCAGTTATCGACTAGCGGGACCGAAGAGATTCACAGATACGCAGTATTTT. Its translation is CASSYRLAGPKRFTDTQYF.

About this clonotype itself: The conserved phenylalanine or tryptophan normally closing the CDR3 is absent here, so this likely arose from a read error. The gene calls are TRBV9 and TRBJ2-3; D ambiguous. The V end was cut by 0 bases, the J end by 0 bases, with 11 bases between. CDR1 is SGDLS, CDR2 YYNGEE, per germline. The CDR3 length is 16 residues. Here the CDR3 DNA reads TGTGCCAGCAGCGTAGCTGGGAAAGGAAGCACAGATACGCAGTATCTT. It translates to CASSVAGKGSTDTQYL.

This clonotype was seen ten or more times. The chain is built from TRBV9 and TRBJ2-3, with 12 bases matching TRBD2. Per germline, CDR1 SGDLS and CDR2 YYNGEE. Trimming cost V 2 bases and J 2 bases; bases outside gene matches: 3. The length of the CDR3 is 16 residues. CDR3: CASSVTSGRTTDTQYF. DNA of the CDR3: TGTGCCAGCAGCGTCACTAGCGGGAGGACCACAGATACGCAGTATTTT.

This clonotype was seen only a few times. A much larger clone sits a single nucleotide away, making a read error possible. The gene calls are TRBV9 and TRBJ2-7; the match to TRBD2 covers 7 bases. The germline gives CDR1 SGDLS, CDR2 YYNGEE. This CDR3 spans 15 amino acids. The CDR3, as DNA: TGTGCCAGCAGCGCAGAGCGGGATCGGTCCTACGAGCCGTACTTC. This encodes CASSAERDRSYEPYF.

This clonotype was observed many times. J is TRBJ1-2 and V is TRBV7-2; D gene unclear. This CDR3 contains 14 residues. Trimming removed 0 bases at V and 0 bases at J, with 5 bases between. Germline V gives CDR1 SGHTA, CDR2 FQGNSA. For the CDR3, the DNA is TGTGCCAGCAGCTTAGCAGGCACTAACTATGGCTACACCTTC. This gives the protein CASSLAGTNYGYTF.

This clonotype was counted a few times. This may be a read error: a much more frequent sequence differs by one nucleotide. This likely comes from a read error, as the CDR3 has no conserved phenylalanine or tryptophan at its end. The chain carries TRBV5-1 and TRBJ2-7; the D gene is possibly TRBD1 (6 bases). CDR1 is SGHRS, CDR2 YFSETQ, per germline. The V and J ends lost 2 bases and 3 bases respectively, with 15 bases between them. This CDR3 has 15 amino acids. DNA for the CDR3: TGCGCCAGCAGCTTTCACCCGGGACAAGACTACGAGCAGTACCTC. This translates into CASSFHPGQDYEQYL.